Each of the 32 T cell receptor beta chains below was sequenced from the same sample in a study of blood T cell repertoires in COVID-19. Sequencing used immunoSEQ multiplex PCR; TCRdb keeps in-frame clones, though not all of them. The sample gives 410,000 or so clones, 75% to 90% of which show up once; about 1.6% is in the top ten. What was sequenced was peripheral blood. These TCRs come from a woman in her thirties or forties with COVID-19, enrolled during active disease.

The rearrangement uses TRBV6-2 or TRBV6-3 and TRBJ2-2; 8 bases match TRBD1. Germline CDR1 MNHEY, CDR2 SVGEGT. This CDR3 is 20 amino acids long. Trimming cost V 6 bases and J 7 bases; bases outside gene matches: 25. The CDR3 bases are TGTGCCAGCAGCCATGCAATATGGACAGGGTCCTCCTCAAGGCGCGGGGAGCTGTTTTTT. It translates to CASSHAIWTGSSSRRGELFF.

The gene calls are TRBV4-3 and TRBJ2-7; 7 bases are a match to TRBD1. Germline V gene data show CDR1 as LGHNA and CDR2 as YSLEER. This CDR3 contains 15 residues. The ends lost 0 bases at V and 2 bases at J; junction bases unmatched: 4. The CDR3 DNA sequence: TGCGCCAGCAGCCAAGATGGCACAGGGGCCTACGAGCAGTACTTC. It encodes CASSQDGTGAYEQYF.

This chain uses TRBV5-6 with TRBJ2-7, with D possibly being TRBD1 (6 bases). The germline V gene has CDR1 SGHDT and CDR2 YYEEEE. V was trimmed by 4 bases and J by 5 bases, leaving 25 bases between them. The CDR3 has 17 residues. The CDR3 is CASSPYLQGTYQHEQYF. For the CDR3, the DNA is TGTGCCAGCAGCCCCTACTTACAGGGAACTTATCAGCACGAGCAGTACTTC.

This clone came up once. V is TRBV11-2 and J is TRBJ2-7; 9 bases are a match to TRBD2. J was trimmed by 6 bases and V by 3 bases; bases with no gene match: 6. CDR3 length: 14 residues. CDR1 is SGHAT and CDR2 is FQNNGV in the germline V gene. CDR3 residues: CASSFLAGTSEQYF. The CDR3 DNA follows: TGTGCCAGCAGCTTTCTAGCGGGAACATCCGAGCAGTACTTC.

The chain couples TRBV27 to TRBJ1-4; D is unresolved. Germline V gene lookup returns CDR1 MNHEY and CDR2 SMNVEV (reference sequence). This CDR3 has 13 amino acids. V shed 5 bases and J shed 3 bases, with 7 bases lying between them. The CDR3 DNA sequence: TGTGCCAGCAGTCCGAGGGCTAATGAAAAACTGTTTTTT. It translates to CASSPRANEKLFF.

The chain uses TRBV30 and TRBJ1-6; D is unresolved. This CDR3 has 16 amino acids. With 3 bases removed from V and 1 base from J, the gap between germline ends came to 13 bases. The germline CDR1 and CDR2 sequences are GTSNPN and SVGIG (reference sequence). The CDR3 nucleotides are TGTGCCTGGAGGGGTGGAGTGGTATCCTATAATTCACCCCTCCACTTT. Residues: CAWRGGVVSYNSPLHF.

The CDR3 protein is CARDPGQGASYEQYF. The CDR3 nucleotides read TGTGCCAGGGATCCGGGACAGGGGGCTTCCTACGAGCAGTACTTC. The V call is TRBV2, the J call TRBJ2-7, with TRBD1 matching 12 bases. The CDR3 totals 15 residues. Germline assignment: CDR1 SNHLY and CDR2 FYNNEI. The J segment lost 1 base and the V segment lost 9 bases, leaving 7 bases of the junction unmatched.

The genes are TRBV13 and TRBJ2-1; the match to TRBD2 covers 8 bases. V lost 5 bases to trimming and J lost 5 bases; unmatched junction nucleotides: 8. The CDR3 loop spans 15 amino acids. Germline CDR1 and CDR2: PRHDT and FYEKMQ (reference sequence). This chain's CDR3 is CASSPRGDPNNEQFF. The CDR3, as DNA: TGTGCCAGCAGCCCGCGGGGGGACCCCAACAATGAGCAGTTCTTC.

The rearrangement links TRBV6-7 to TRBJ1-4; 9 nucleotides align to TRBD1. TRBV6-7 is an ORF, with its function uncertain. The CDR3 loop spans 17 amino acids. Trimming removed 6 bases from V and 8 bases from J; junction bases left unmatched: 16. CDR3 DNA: TGTGCCAGCAGCTCTACTAAATACAGGGGGCCGGGGGAAAAACTGTTTTTT. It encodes CASSSTKYRGPGEKLFF.

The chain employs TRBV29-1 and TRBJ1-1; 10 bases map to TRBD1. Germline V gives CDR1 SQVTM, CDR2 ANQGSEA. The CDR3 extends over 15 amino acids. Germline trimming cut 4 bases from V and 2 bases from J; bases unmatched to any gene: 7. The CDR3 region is CSVGGGTGANTEAFF. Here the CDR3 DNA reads TGCAGCGTTGGCGGGGGGACAGGGGCCAACACTGAAGCTTTCTTT.

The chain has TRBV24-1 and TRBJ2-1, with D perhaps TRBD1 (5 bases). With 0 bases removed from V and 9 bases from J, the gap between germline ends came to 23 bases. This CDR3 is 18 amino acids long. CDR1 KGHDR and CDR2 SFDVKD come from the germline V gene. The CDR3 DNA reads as TGTGCCACCAGTGATTTGGGGGCTAATAGAGTTAATCGTGGTGAGCAGTTCTTC. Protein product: CATSDLGANRVNRGEQFF.

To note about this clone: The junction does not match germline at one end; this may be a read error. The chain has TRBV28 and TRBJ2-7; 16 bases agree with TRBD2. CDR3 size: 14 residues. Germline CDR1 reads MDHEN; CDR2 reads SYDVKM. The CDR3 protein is CASSHGTSGRAFNF. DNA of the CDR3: TGTGCCAGCAGTCACGGGACTAGCGGGAGGGCCTTCAACTTC.

The CDR3, as DNA: TGTGCCAGCAGTCCGACAGGGGGCACTGAAGCTTTCTTT. This encodes CASSPTGGTEAFF. The gene calls are TRBV28 and TRBJ1-1; 9 nucleotides align to TRBD1. The germline V gene has CDR1 MDHEN and CDR2 SYDVKM. The V gene end was trimmed by 5 bases and the J gene end by 4 bases; junction bases not matched to a gene: 2. The CDR3 runs to 13 residues. Variable domain in full (rest from reference TRBV28 and TRBJ1-1): DVKVTQSSRYLVKRTGEKVFLECVQDMDHENMFWYRQDPGLGLRLIYFSYDVKMKEKGDIPEGYSVSREKKERFSLILESASTNQTSMYLCASSPTGGTEAFFGQGTRLTVV.

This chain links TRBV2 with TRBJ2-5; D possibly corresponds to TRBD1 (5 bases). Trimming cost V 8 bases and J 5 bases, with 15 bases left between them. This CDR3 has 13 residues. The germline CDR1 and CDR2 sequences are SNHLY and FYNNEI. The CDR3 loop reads CASQTTGVETQYF. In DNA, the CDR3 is TGTGCCAGCCAAACAACAGGAGTGGAGACCCAGTACTTC.

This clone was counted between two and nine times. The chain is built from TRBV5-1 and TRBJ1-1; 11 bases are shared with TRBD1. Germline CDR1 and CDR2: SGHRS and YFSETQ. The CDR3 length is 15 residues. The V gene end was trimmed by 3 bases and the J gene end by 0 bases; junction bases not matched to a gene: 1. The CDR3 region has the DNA TGCGCCAGCAGCTGGGGACAGGGGGTGAACACTGAAGCTTTCTTT. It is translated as CASSWGQGVNTEAFF.

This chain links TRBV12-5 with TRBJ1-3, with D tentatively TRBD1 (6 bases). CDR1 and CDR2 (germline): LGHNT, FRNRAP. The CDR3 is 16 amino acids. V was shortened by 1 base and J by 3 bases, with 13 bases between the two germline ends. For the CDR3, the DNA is TGTGCTAGTGGTTTGGCCCCCGGGACACTTGGAAACACCATATATTTT. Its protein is CASGLAPGTLGNTIYF. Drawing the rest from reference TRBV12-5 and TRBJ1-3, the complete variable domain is DARVTQTPRHKVTEMGQEVTMRCQPILGHNTVFWYRQTMMQGLELLAYFRNRAPLDDSGMPKDRFSAEMPDATLATLKIQPSEPRDSAVYFCASGLAPGTLGNTIYFGEGSWLTVV.

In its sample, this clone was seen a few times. This chain's CDR3 is CASSQWGEVTGGPGELFF. In DNA form, the CDR3 reads TGTGCCAGCAGCCAATGGGGAGAGGTGACAGGGGGCCCCGGGGAGCTGTTTTTT. The chain carries TRBV3-1 (or the pseudogene TRBV3-2) and TRBJ2-2; 10 bases fit TRBD1. V lost 2 bases to trimming and J lost 6 bases; unmatched junction nucleotides: 12. This CDR3 has 18 amino acids. Per germline, CDR1 LGHDT and CDR2 YNNKEL (reference sequence).

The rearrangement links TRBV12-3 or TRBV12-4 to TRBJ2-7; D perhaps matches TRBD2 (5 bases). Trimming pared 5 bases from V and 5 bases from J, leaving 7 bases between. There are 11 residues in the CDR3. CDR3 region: CASSAGHEQYF. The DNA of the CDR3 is TGTGCCAGCAGTGCGGGTCACGAGCAGTACTTC.

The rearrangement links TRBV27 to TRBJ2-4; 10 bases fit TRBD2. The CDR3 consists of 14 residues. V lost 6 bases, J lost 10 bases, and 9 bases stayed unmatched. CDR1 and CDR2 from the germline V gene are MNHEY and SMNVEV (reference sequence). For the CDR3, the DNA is TGTGCCAGCAGCCCAACGGTTAGCGGGAGGATTCAGTACTTC. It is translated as CASSPTVSGRIQYF.

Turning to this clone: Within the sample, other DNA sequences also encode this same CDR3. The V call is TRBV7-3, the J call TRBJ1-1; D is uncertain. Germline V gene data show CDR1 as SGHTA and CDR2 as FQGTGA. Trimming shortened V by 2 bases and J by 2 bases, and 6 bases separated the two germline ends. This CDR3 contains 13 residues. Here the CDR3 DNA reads TGTGCCAGCAGCTTATGGGCAAACACTGAAGCTTTCTTT. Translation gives CASSLWANTEAFF.

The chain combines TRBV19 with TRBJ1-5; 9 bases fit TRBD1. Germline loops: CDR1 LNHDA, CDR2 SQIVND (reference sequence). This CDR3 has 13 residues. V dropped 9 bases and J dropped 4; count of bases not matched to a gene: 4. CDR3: CASGTGTNQPQHF. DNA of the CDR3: TGTGCCAGCGGGACAGGGACTAATCAGCCCCAGCATTTT. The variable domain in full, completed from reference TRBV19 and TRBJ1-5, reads DGGITQSPKYLFRKEGQNVTLSCEQNLNHDAMYWYRQDPGQGLRLIYYSQIVNDFQKGDIAEGYSVSREKKESFPLTVTSAQKNPTAFYLCASGTGTNQPQHFGDGTRLSIL.

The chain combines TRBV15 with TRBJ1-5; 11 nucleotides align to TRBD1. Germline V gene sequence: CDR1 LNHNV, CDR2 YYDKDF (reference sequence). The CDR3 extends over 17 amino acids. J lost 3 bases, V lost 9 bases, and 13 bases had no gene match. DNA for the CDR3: TGTGCCACTTCGCGAGGGACAGGGGGGGGTAACAATCAGCCCCAGCATTTT. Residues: CATSRGTGGGNNQPQHF.

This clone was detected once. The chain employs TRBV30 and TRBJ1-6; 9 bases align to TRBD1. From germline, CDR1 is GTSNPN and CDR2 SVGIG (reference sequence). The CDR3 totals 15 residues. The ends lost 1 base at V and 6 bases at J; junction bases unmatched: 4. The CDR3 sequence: CAWSEGQGGNSPLHF. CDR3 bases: TGTGCCTGGAGTGAGGGACAGGGAGGTAATTCACCCCTCCACTTT.

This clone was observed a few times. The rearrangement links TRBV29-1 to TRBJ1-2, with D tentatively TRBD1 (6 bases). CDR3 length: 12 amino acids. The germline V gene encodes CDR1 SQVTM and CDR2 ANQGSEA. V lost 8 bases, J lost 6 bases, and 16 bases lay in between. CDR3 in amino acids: CSLRGLRDGYTF. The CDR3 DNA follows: TGCAGCCTGAGGGGGTTGAGGGATGGCTACACCTTC.

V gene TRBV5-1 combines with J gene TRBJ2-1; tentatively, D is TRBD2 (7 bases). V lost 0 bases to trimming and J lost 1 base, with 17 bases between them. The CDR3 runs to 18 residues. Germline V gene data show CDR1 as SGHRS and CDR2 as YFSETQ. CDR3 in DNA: TGCGCCAGCAGCTTGGCCTTTCGGGGGGCAGGTTCCTACAATGAGCAGTTCTTC. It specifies CASSLAFRGAGSYNEQFF.

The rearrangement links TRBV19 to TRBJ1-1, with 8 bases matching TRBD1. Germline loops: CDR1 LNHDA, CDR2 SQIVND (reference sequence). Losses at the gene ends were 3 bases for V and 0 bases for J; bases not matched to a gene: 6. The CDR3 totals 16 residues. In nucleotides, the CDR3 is TGTGCCAGTAGTATTAAGGACAGGGCTTTGAACACTGAAGCTTTCTTT. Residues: CASSIKDRALNTEAFF.

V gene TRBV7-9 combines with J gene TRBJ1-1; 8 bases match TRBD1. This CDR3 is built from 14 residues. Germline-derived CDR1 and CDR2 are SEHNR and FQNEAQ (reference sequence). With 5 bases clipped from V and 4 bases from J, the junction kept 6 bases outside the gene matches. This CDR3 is CASSPGGASTEAFF. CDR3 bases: TGTGCCAGCAGCCCAGGGGGCGCGTCCACTGAAGCTTTCTTT.

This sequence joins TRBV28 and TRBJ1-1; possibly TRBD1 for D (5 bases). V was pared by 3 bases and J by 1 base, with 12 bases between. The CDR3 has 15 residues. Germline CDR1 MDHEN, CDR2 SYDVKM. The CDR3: CASSLAGGENTEAFF. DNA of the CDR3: TGTGCCAGCAGTTTGGCGGGGGGAGAGAACACTGAAGCTTTCTTT.

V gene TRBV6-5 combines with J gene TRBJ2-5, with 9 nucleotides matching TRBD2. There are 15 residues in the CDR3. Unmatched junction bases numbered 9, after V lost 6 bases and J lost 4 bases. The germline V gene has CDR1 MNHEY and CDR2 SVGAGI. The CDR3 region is CASSGTSGPGETQYF. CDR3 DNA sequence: TGTGCCAGCAGCGGAACTAGCGGGCCGGGAGAGACCCAGTACTTC.

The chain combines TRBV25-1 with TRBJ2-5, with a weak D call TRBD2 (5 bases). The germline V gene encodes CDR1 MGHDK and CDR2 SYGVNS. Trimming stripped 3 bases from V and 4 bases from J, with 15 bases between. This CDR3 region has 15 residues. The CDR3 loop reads CASSDDRRSAETQYF. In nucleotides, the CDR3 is TGTGCCAGCAGTGATGACCGGAGGAGCGCAGAGACCCAGTACTTC.

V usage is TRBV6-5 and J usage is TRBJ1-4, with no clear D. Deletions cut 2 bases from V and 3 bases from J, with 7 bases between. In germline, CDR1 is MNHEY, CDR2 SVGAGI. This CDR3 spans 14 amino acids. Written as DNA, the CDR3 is TGTGCCAGCAGTTACAGCAGGTCTAATGAAAAACTGTTTTTT. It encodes CASSYSRSNEKLFF.

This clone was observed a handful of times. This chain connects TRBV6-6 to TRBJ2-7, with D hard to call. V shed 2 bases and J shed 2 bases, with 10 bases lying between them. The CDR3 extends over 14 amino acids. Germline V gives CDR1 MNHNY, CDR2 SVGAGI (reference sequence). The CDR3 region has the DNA TGTGCCAGCAGTTACCACGGCAGGACCTACGAGCAGTACTTC. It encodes CASSYHGRTYEQYF.